This TCR beta chain was captured by sequencing in a study of cytomegalovirus exposure and HLA in healthy donors. General observations from the study: An analysis done earlier found most TCR beta V segments productive about 87% or about 30% of the time. Later on, a genetic analysis was performed. It linked a missense variant in DCLRE1C with V- and J-gene trimming of TCR beta.

Germline CDR1 reads SGHRS; CDR2 reads YFSETQ. V lost 0 bases and J lost 8, with 12 bases in between. This CDR3 has 15 residues. Nominally healthy donors were sampled, though unrecorded immune exposures were likely. The study ran its PCR with 60 Vbeta and 13 Jbeta primers. Repertoires were generated with immunoSEQ multiplex PCR, while TCRdb's copy carries only in-frame clones and drops some. The table lists around 180,000 clones, 84% of them singletons. In its sample, this clone was seen once. The antigen remains unidentified. The sequence was collected from a girl aged 10 to 17 in good health and CMV-seropositive. The chain has TRBV5-1 and TRBJ1-6; D perhaps matches TRBD1 (5 bases). Sequencing was carried out using PBMCs. CDR3 protein: CASSLDDSVYSPLHF. The CDR3 DNA reads as TGCGCCAGCAGCTTGGATGACAGCGTTTATTCACCCCTCCACTTT.